The entry that follows covers one T cell receptor beta chain sequence. Its antigen is as yet unknown. V gave up 5 bases and J gave up 6 bases; unmatched junction bases: 4. Germline assignment: CDR1 MNHEY and CDR2 SMNVEV (reference sequence). The length of the CDR3 is 14 residues. This entry comes from a study of radiotherapy plus CTLA-4 blockade in lung cancer. Study at large: The study recorded objective responses in roughly 18% of patients and disease control in roughly 34%. The study's findings and limits: TCR clones originating in tumors grew in number in blood after radiotherapy plus ipilimumab. In blood, early T cell clone dynamics reportedly predicted response best, together with interferon-beta.

In chemo-refractory metastatic non-small-cell lung cancer, patients got ipilimumab CTLA-4 blockade together with focal radiation. Sequencing was performed with immunoSEQ multiplex PCR; in TCRdb, only in-frame clones are kept and a portion is missing. The sample has just over 14,000 clones; about 70% are singletons. This specimen was peripheral blood, taken from a patient treated with radiotherapy plus ipilimumab. The genes are TRBV27 and TRBJ2-2; 9 nucleotides line up with TRBD1. This receptor was identified in a human donor with non-small cell lung cancer whose response to radiotherapy plus ipilimumab could not be evaluated. CDR3 sequence: CASSPRDRAGELFF. CDR3 DNA sequence: TGTGCCAGCAGTCCCCGGGACAGGGCCGGGGAGCTGTTTTTT.